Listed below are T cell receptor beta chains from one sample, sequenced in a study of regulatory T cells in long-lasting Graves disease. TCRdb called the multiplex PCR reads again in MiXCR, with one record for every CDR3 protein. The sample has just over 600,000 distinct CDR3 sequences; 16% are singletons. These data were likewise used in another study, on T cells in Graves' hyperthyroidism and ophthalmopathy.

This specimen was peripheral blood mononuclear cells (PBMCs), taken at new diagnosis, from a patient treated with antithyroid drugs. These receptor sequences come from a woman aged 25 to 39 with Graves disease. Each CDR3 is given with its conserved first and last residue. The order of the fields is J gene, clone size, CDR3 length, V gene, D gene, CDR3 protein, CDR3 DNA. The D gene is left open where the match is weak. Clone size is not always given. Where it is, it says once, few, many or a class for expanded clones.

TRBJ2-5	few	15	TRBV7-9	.	CASSLPRAVQETQYF	TGTGCCAGCAGCTTACCTCGAGCGGTCCAAGAGACCCAGTACTTC
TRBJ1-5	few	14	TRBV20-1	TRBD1	CSASKGQWDQPQHF	TGCAGTGCTAGTAAGGGACAGTGGGATCAGCCCCAGCATTTT
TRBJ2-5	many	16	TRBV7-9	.	CASSRLGVGSGETQYF	TGTGCCAGCAGCCGTCTAGGGGTGGGGTCGGGGGAGACCCAGTACTTC
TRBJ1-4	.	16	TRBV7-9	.	CASSLKSGPTNEKLFF	TGTGCCAGCAGCTTAAAATCGGGTCCCACGAATGAAAAACTGTTTTTT
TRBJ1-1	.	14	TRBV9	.	CASSAQGRGAEAFF	TGTGCCAGCAGCGCACAGGGTCGTGGAGCTGAAGCTTTCTTT
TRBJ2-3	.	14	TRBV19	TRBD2	CASSKGLAADTQYF	TGTGCCAGTAGTAAGGGACTAGCGGCGGATACGCAGTATTTT
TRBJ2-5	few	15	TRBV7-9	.	CASSSLVMFLETQYF	TGTGCCAGCAGCTCCCTTGTGATGTTCCTAGAGACCCAGTACTTC
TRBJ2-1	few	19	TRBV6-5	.	CASSYKGVGWVGSYNEQFF	TGTGCCAGCAGTTATAAGGGGGTAGGGTGGGTAGGCTCCTACAATGAGCAGTTCTTC
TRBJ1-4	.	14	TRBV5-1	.	CASSFGAGNEKLFF	TGCGCCAGCAGCTTCGGGGCGGGGAATGAAAAACTGTTTTTT
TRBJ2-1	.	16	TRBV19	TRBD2	CASSMVRTSGINEQFF	TGTGCCAGTAGTATGGTAAGGACTAGCGGGATTAATGAGCAGTTCTTC
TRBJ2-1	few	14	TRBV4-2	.	CASSRTGDRNEQFF	TGTGCCAGCAGCCGGACCGGGGATCGGAATGAGCAGTTCTTC
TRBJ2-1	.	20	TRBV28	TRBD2	CASSFLGGLAGEIEYNEQFF	TGTGCCAGCAGTTTCCTGGGGGGACTAGCGGGCGAAATAGAGTACAATGAGCAGTTCTTC
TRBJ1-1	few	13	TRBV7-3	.	CASSSDRTTEAFF	TGTGCCAGCAGCTCCGACAGGACCACTGAAGCTTTCTTT
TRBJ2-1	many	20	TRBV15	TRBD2	CATSIGLAGEARIVYNEQFF	TGTGCCACCAGCATAGGACTAGCGGGAGAGGCCCGCATTGTATACAATGAGCAGTTCTTC
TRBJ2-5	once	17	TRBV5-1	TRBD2	CASSYWTSGRGQETQYF	TGCGCCAGCAGCTATTGGACTAGCGGGCGGGGACAAGAGACCCAGTACTTC
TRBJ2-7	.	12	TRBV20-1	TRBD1	CSAGTGYNEQYF	TGCAGTGCCGGGACAGGGTATAACGAGCAGTACTTC
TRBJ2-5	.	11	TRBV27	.	CASTGLGTQYF	TGTGCCAGTACAGGGTTGGGGACCCAGTACTTC
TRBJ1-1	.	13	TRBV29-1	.	CSVEGAGGREAFF	TGCAGCGTTGAAGGGGCGGGGGGCCGTGAAGCTTTCTTT
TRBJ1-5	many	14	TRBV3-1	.	CASSQDYSNQPQHF	TGTGCCAGCAGCCAAGACTATAGCAATCAGCCCCAGCATTTT
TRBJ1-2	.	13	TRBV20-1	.	CSAREPGIYGYTF	TGCAGTGCTAGGGAGCCGGGAATCTATGGCTACACCTTC
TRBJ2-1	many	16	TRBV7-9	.	CASSFAATAALNEQFF	TGTGCCAGCAGCTTCGCGGCGACAGCGGCCCTCAATGAGCAGTTCTTC
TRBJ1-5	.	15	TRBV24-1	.	CATSGGTGKNQPQHF	TGTGCCACCAGTGGAGGGACGGGAAAAAATCAGCCCCAGCATTTT
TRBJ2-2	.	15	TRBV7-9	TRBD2	CASNRPREGAGELFF	TGTGCCAGCAACCGGCCCCGGGAGGGGGCCGGGGAGCTGTTTTTT
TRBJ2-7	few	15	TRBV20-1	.	CSARDGGSGSYEQYF	TGCAGTGCTAGAGACGGAGGCAGTGGGTCCTACGAGCAGTACTTC
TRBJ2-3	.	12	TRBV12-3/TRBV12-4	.	CASSFGRDTQYF	TGTGCCAGCAGTTTTGGGCGTGATACGCAGTATTTT
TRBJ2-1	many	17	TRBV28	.	CASSLGLQGRSYNEQFF	TGTGCCAGCAGTTTAGGCCTGCAGGGGCGATCCTACAATGAGCAGTTCTTC
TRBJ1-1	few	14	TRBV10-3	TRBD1	CAISGTGDYTEAFF	TGTGCCATCAGCGGGACAGGGGACTACACTGAAGCTTTCTTT
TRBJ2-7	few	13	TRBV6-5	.	CASSSPDNHEQYF	TGTGCCAGCAGTTCTCCGGACAATCACGAGCAGTACTTC
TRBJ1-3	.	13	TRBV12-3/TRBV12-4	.	CASSSELLDTIYF	TGTGCCAGCAGTAGTGAACTGCTAGACACCATATATTTT
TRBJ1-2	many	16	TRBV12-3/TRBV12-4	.	CASSVLGPVANYGYTF	TGTGCCAGCAGTGTTCTCGGGCCGGTGGCTAACTATGGCTACACCTTC
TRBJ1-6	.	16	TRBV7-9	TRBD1	CASSSHRDRAISPLHF	TGTGCCAGCAGCTCCCACCGGGACAGGGCGATTTCACCCCTCCACTTT
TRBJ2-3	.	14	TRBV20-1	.	CSAHSIGGADTQYF	TGCAGTGCCCACTCCATCGGAGGGGCAGATACGCAGTATTTT
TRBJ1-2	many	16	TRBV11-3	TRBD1	CASSLTHRRTGDGYTF	TGTGCCAGCAGCCTTACCCACCGACGGACAGGGGATGGCTACACCTTC
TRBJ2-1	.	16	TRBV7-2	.	CASSLQGAAASNEQFF	TGTGCCAGCAGCTTACAAGGGGCTGCTGCGTCTAATGAGCAGTTCTTC
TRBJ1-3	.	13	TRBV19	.	CASSIGDGNTIYF	TGTGCCAGTAGTATTGGCGACGGAAACACCATATATTTT
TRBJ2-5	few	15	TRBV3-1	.	CASSLSSNTQETQYF	TGTGCCAGCAGCTTGTCGAGTAACACTCAAGAGACCCAGTACTTC
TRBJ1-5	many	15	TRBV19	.	CASSRQPDSNQPQHF	TGTGCCAGTAGTAGGCAGCCTGATAGCAATCAGCCCCAGCATTTT
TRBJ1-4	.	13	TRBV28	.	CASSLGREEKLFF	TGTGCCAGCAGTTTAGGCCGGGAGGAAAAACTGTTTTTT
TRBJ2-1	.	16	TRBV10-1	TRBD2	CASGPGTSGIYNEQFF	TGCGCCAGCGGCCCTGGGACTAGCGGGATCTACAATGAGCAGTTCTTC
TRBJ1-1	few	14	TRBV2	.	CASSRAGQNTEAFF	TGTGCCAGCAGCAGAGCAGGACAGAACACTGAAGCTTTCTTT
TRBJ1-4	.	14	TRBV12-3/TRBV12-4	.	CASTPGGGGEKLFF	TGTGCCAGCACCCCCGGGGGTGGAGGGGAAAAACTGTTTTTT
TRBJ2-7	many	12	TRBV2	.	CASSGARYEQYF	TGTGCCAGCAGTGGTGCCAGATACGAGCAGTACTTC
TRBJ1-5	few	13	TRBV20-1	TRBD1	CSARDRPNQPQHF	TGCAGTGCTAGGGACAGGCCCAATCAGCCCCAGCATTTT
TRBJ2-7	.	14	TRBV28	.	CASSLLPGVWEQYF	TGTGCCAGCAGTTTATTGCCGGGGGTCTGGGAGCAGTACTTC
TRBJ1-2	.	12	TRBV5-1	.	CASSFSGVGYTF	TGCGCCAGCAGCTTCTCAGGGGTCGGCTACACCTTC
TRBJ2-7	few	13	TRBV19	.	CASRPLDSYEQYF	TGTGCCAGTAGGCCCCTGGACAGCTACGAGCAGTACTTC
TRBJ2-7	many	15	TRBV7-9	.	CASSLGAQGPYEQYF	TGTGCCAGCAGCTTAGGGGCGCAGGGGCCCTACGAGCAGTACTTC
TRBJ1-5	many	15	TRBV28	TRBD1	CASSFSDRETQPQHF	TGTGCCAGCAGTTTCAGCGACAGGGAAACTCAGCCCCAGCATTTT
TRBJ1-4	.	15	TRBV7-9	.	CASSRRGATNEKLFF	TGTGCCAGCAGCCGGCGGGGCGCAACTAATGAAAAACTGTTTTTT
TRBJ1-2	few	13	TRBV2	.	CASRAAGNYGYTF	TGTGCCAGCAGGGCTGCAGGGAACTATGGCTACACCTTC
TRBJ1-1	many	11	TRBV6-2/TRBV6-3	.	CASSYVLEAFF	TGTGCCAGCAGTTACGTACTAGAAGCTTTCTTT
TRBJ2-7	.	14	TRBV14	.	CASSLRPGSYEQYF	TGTGCCAGCAGCCTGCGACCGGGCTCCTACGAGCAGTACTTC
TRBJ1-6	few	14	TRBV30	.	CAWSVTRFGSPLHF	TGTGCCTGGAGTGTAACCAGGTTTGGGTCACCCCTCCACTTT
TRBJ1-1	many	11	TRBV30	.	CAHASFGEAFF	TGTGCCCATGCATCCTTTGGGGAAGCTTTCTTT
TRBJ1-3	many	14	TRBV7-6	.	CASSLVGSGNTIYF	TGTGCCAGCAGCTTGGTAGGGTCCGGAAACACCATATATTTT
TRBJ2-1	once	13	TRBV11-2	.	CASSLWNGDEQFF	TGTGCCAGCAGCCTTTGGAATGGGGATGAGCAGTTCTTC
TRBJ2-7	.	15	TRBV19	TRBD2	CASSIVAGATYEQYF	TGTGCCAGTAGTATAGTAGCGGGGGCTACCTACGAGCAGTACTTC